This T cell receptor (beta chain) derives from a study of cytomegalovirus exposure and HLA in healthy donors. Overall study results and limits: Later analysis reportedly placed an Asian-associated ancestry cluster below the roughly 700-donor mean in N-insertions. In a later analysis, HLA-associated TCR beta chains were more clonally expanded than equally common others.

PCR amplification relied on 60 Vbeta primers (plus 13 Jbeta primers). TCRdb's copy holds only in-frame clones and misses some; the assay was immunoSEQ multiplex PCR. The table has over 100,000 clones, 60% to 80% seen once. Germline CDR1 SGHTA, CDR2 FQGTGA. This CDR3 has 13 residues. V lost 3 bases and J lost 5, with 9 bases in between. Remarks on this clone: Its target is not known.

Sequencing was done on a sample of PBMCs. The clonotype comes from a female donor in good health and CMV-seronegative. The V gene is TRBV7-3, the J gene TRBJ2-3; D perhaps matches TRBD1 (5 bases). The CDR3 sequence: CASSFTGVDTQYF. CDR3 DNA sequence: TGTGCCAGCAGCTTTACAGGAGTAGATACGCAGTATTTT. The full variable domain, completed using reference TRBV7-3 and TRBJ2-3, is GAGVSQTPSNKVTEKGKYVELRCDPISGHTALYWYRQSLGQGPEFLIYFQGTGAADDSGLPNDRFFAVRPEGSVSTLKIQRTERGDSAVYLCASSFTGVDTQYFGPGTRLTVL.